The entry that follows covers one T cell receptor (beta chain) sequence. Its specificity is unknown. This entry belongs to a study of T cell responses to AZD1222 COVID-19 vaccine. Whole-study results and caveats: Spike-spanning, vaccine-associated CD4 TCRs were dominant at 160-218 and 743-854. Spike-specific TCR breadth and depth rose after two AZD1222 doses. Sampling captured repertoires only after the peak T cell response.

Pooling was applied to second doses at about 4 or about 12 weeks. Repertoires were generated with immunoSEQ multiplex PCR, while TCRdb's copy carries only in-frame clones and drops some. The sample records 140,000 to 150,000 clones, about 86% being singletons. The germline V gene encodes CDR1 KGHDR and CDR2 SFDVKD. This CDR3 is built from 14 residues. The junction had 9 bases not matched to a gene; V was cut back by 7 bases and J by 7 bases. The chain joins TRBV24-1 to TRBJ1-5, with TRBD1 matching 7 bases. The receptor was derived from an adult who received the AZD1222 COVID-19 vaccine. Sequences were derived from peripheral blood, sampled 28 days after the second AZD1222 dose. The CDR3, as DNA: TGTGCCACCAGCGGAAGACAGGGAGGACAGCCCCAGCATTTT. It codes for CATSGRQGGQPQHF.